Shown below are 10 T cell receptor beta chains from a single sample sequenced in a study of beta chain features in type 1 diabetes. General study findings and limits: In every one of the four CD4+ subsets, TCRB CDR3s were moderately but significantly shorter in Type 1 diabetes patients.

Expressed TCRB transcripts were sequenced because the entire RNA isolate underwent reverse transcription. The table came from immunoSEQ multiplex PCR; TCRdb's copy has only in-frame clones and leaves some out. The table lists around 300,000 clones, approximately 16% of them singletons. The antigens these receptors bind are not known. Sequenced: naive CD4+ T cells from blood. Receptor source: a man between 18 and 35 years old with type 1 diabetes.

This clone was seen ten or more times. This rearrangement joins TRBV29-1 to TRBJ2-4; D is unclear. V lost 4 bases and J 2 bases, leaving 9 bases between the germline ends. This CDR3 is built from 13 residues. Germline V gene data show CDR1 as SQVTM and CDR2 as ANQGSEA. The CDR3 loop is CSVGPRTKNIQYF. In DNA form, the CDR3 reads TGCAGCGTTGGACCCAGGACCAAAAACATTCAGTACTTC.

The chain employs TRBV27 and TRBJ2-7; possibly TRBD2 for D (5 bases). Looked up from germline, CDR1 is MNHEY and CDR2 is SMNVEV (reference sequence). The CDR3 is 15 residues long. Trimming cost V 6 bases and J 4 bases, with 19 bases left between them. The CDR3 DNA sequence: TGTGCCAGCAGCCGGGATCTGATGCGGAGATACGAGCAGTACTTC. Protein: CASSRDLMRRYEQYF.

This clone was detected only a few times. The J gene is TRBJ1-2, the V gene TRBV18; 9 bases fit TRBD1. CDR3 length equals 15 residues. The germline V gene has CDR1 KGHSH and CDR2 LQKENI. V was pared by 2 bases and J by 3 bases, with 4 bases of the junction left unmatched. The CDR3 DNA reads as TGTGCCAGCTCACCAGGGACAGGGAGAGACTATGGCTACACCTTC. It encodes CASSPGTGRDYGYTF.

The V gene is TRBV28, the J gene TRBJ2-4; D not resolved. The germline V gene encodes CDR1 MDHEN and CDR2 SYDVKM. V was trimmed by 3 bases and J by 0 bases, leaving 12 bases between them. This CDR3 is 16 amino acids long. DNA of the CDR3: TGTGCCAGCAGTTTTCCGCAGTCCCTAGCCAAAAACATTCAGTACTTC. Translated, it gives CASSFPQSLAKNIQYF.

This clone was detected only a few times. J is TRBJ2-7 and V is TRBV7-9, with a tentative D call TRBD1 (5 bases). CDR1 is SEHNR and CDR2 is FQNEAQ in the germline V gene (reference sequence). The CDR3 runs 14 residues. V lost 0 bases and J lost 6, with 12 bases in between. CDR3 in amino acids: CASSLAGVGAEQYF. Written as DNA, the CDR3 is TGTGCCAGCAGCTTAGCCGGTGTAGGGGCCGAGCAGTACTTC.

The chain carries TRBV5-1 and TRBJ1-5; possibly TRBD1 for D (6 bases). CDR1 SGHRS and CDR2 YFSETQ come from the germline V gene. The CDR3 is made up of 14 amino acids. Trimming took off 5 bases at V and 5 bases at J, with 14 bases between the two ends. The CDR3 DNA reads as TGCGCCAGCAGGGTTAGTTCAGGGGATCAGCCCCAGCATTTT. Amino acid sequence: CASRVSSGDQPQHF.

This clone was seen a handful of times. This chain links TRBV7-6 with TRBJ2-3; possibly TRBD2 for D (6 bases). Germline CDR1 reads SGHVS; CDR2 reads FNYEAQ. The CDR3 length is 12 residues. V lost 1 base to trimming and J lost 10 bases, with 9 bases between them. Here the CDR3 DNA reads TGTGCCAGCAGCTTAGAAACGGGGGCGCAGTATTTT. Translating gives CASSLETGAQYF.

This clone was seen a few times. This rearrangement joins TRBV9 to TRBJ2-3, with no clear D. V was pared by 0 bases and J by 1 base, with 15 bases between. Germline loops: CDR1 SGDLS, CDR2 YYNGEE. This CDR3 region has 17 residues. CDR3 region: CASSVGSLTERTDTQYF. The CDR3 DNA follows: TGTGCCAGCAGCGTAGGAAGTTTAACAGAGCGCACAGATACGCAGTATTTT.

In its sample, this clone was seen a few times. The chain couples TRBV13 to TRBJ2-7; TRBD1 aligns across 7 bases. J gave up 5 bases and V 4 bases, and 5 bases lay outside the gene matches. This CDR3 is 13 amino acids long. The germline CDR1 and CDR2 sequences are PRHDT and FYEKMQ (reference sequence). The CDR3 sequence: CASSSTQGNEQYF. The CDR3 DNA follows: TGTGCCAGCAGCTCCACACAGGGGAACGAGCAGTACTTC. Full variable domain (rest looked up from reference TRBV13 and TRBJ2-7): AAGVIQSPRHLIKEKRETATLKCYPIPRHDTVYWYQQGPGQDPQFLISFYEKMQSDKGSIPDRFSAQQFSDYHSELNMSSLELGDSALYFCASSSTQGNEQYFGPGTRLTVT.

This clone was counted a few times. This rearrangement joins TRBV6-6 to TRBJ1-5; D not resolved. The CDR3 runs to 15 residues. In germline, CDR1 is MNHNY, CDR2 SVGAGI (reference sequence). V lost 5 bases and J 0 bases, leaving 11 bases between the germline ends. The CDR3 DNA is TGTGCCAGCAGTCCGGGAGCATTTAGCAATCAGCCCCAGCATTTT. Amino acids: CASSPGAFSNQPQHF.